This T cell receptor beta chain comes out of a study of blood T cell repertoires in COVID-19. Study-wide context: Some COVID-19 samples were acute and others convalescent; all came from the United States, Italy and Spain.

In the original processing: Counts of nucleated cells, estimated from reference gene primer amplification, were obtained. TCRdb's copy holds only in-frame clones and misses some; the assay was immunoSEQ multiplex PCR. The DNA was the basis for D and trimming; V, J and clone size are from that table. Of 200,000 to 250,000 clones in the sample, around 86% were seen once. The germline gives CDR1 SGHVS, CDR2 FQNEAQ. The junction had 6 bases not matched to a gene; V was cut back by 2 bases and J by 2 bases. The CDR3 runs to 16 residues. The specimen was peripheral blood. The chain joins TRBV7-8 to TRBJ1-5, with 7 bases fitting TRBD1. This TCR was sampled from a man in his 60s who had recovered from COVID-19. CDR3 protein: CASSLNDREGNQPQHF. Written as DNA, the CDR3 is TGTGCCAGCAGCTTAAATGACAGGGAGGGCAATCAGCCCCAGCATTTT. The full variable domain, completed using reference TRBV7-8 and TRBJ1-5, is GAGVSQSPRYKVAKRGQDVALRCDPISGHVSLFWYQQALGQGPEFLTYFQNEAQLDKSGLPSDRFFAERPEGSVSTLKIQRTQQEDSAVYLCASSLNDREGNQPQHFGDGTRLSIL.